Presented here are 28 T cell receptor beta chains from one specimen sequenced in a study of multiple sclerosis patients with progressive multifocal leukoencephalopathy. Time point defined: time of PML onset. The method was immunoSEQ multiplex PCR; TCRdb's version includes in-frame clones alone and lacks a portion of them. This repertoire shows some 28,000 clones, 85% found once; its top ten account for around 11%. The sequenced sample was PBMCs, obtained from a patient treated with natalizumab. Receptors originate from a woman in her twenties or thirties with progressive multifocal leukoencephalopathy.

The rearrangement joins TRBV27 to TRBJ1-5; D is ambiguous. Trimming took off 6 bases at V and 2 bases at J, with 5 bases between the two ends. The germline CDR1 and CDR2 sequences are MNHEY and SMNVEV (reference sequence). The CDR3 extends over 12 amino acids. In DNA, the CDR3 is TGTGCCAGCAGGCAGGGCAATCAGCCCCAGCATTTT. Its translation is CASRQGNQPQHF.

The chain has TRBV6-5 and TRBJ1-1; D perhaps matches TRBD1 (5 bases). The germline V gene has CDR1 MNHEY and CDR2 SVGAGI. This CDR3 spans 14 amino acids. V was cut by 2 bases and J by 3 bases, with 10 bases left in between. The DNA for the CDR3 is TGTGCCAGCAGTTACAGCGGGGGAGACACTGAAGCTTTCTTT. It yields the protein CASSYSGGDTEAFF.

This chain connects TRBV27 to TRBJ2-1, with 8 nucleotides matching TRBD1. The germline V gene has CDR1 MNHEY and CDR2 SMNVEV (reference sequence). Trimming at V came to 5 bases and at J to 9 bases, leaving 6 bases not matched to a gene. The CDR3 is 13 amino acids. CDR3 nucleotides: TGTGCCAGCAGTCCAAGGGACAGGAGTGAGCAGTTCTTC. It is translated as CASSPRDRSEQFF.

This chain links TRBV7-8 with TRBJ2-5; D possibly corresponds to TRBD1 (6 bases). The last part of the DNA fits TRBJ2-7 better; the J call may be wrong. The CDR3 consists of 13 residues. The germline CDR1 and CDR2 sequences are SGHVS and FQNEAQ. CDR3 coding DNA: TGTGCCAGCACCCCTCGTGGGGGCAACGAGCAGTACTTC. This gives the protein CASTPRGGNEQYF.

The chain joins TRBV5-1 to TRBJ2-7; D perhaps matches TRBD2 (6 bases). This CDR3 comprises 16 residues. V gave up 5 bases and J gave up 0 bases, with 18 bases separating them. Germline V gene sequence: CDR1 SGHRS, CDR2 YFSETQ. CDR3 amino acids: CASRRDGGTPSYEQYF. Here the CDR3 DNA reads TGCGCCAGCAGGCGGGACGGAGGAACCCCCTCCTACGAGCAGTACTTC.

The V gene is TRBV14, the J gene TRBJ2-1; 9 bases fit TRBD2. Germline V gene sequence: CDR1 SGHDN, CDR2 FVKESK. J lost 12 bases, V lost 4 bases, and 7 bases had no gene match. The CDR3 contains 13 residues. The CDR3 DNA sequence: TGTGCCAGCAGCCGCCTCCTAGCGGGACCGCAGTTCTTC. This codes for CASSRLLAGPQFF.

This clone came up once. The rearrangement uses TRBV6-6 and TRBJ1-5; D not certain. Germline lookup yields CDR1 MNHNY and CDR2 SVGAGI (reference sequence). CDR3 length: 13 residues. V was cut by 0 bases and J by 5 bases, with 5 bases left in between. The CDR3 spells CASSYSKDQPQHF. The CDR3 nucleotides are TGTGCCAGCAGTTACTCGAAGGATCAGCCCCAGCATTTT.

The rearrangement joins TRBV12-5 to TRBJ1-2; possibly TRBD1 for D (5 bases). Germline CDR1 and CDR2: LGHNT and FRNRAP. Between the trimmed V and J ends, which lost 7 bases and 5 bases, there was a span of 11 bases. The CDR3 is 12 amino acids. Written as DNA, the CDR3 is TGTGCTAGTGCCCTCGACAGATATGGCTACACCTTC. Its translation is CASALDRYGYTF.

The V call is TRBV4-3, the J call TRBJ2-2, with D possibly matching TRBD2 (5 bases). Germline CDR1 LGHNA, CDR2 YSLEER. CDR3 length: 16 amino acids. V shed 0 bases and J shed 5 bases, with 13 bases lying between them. The CDR3 is CASSQDRPTGTGELFF. The CDR3 DNA reads TGCGCCAGCAGCCAAGATAGACCCACGGGGACCGGGGAGCTGTTTTTT.

V and J are TRBV27 and TRBJ1-1; D is unclear. CDR1 MNHEY and CDR2 SMNVEV come from the germline V gene (reference sequence). Trimming took 3 bases from V and 0 from J, leaving 8 bases between them. The CDR3 covers 14 residues. CDR3 sequence reads: CASSFGRMNTEAFF. CDR3 DNA sequence: TGTGCCAGCAGTTTTGGACGGATGAACACTGAAGCTTTCTTT.

The J gene is TRBJ1-2, the V gene TRBV6-1; D not certain. Germline V gene sequence: CDR1 MNHNS, CDR2 SASEGT. CDR3 length: 12 residues. V dropped 8 bases and J dropped 8 bases, with 15 bases sitting between them. The CDR3 is CASSAVPPGYTF. In DNA, the CDR3 is TGTGCCAGCTCGGCAGTCCCCCCGGGCTACACCTTC.

This chain links TRBV4-1 with TRBJ1-1; D is undetermined. Germline CDR1 MGHRA, CDR2 YSYEKL. V was cut by 1 base and J by 1 base, with 7 bases left in between. The CDR3 has 14 amino acids. CDR3 amino acids: CASSQAPQNTEAFF. The CDR3, as DNA: TGCGCCAGCAGCCAAGCTCCCCAGAACACTGAAGCTTTCTTT.

The chain employs TRBV27 and TRBJ2-1; 14 bases are shared with TRBD2. Trimming cost V 2 bases and J 7 bases; bases outside gene matches: 4. Germline V CDR1 and CDR2: MNHEY, SMNVEV (reference sequence). CDR3 length: 16 amino acids. CDR3 nucleotide sequence: TGTGCCAGCAGTTTACCGGGACTAGCGGGAGCTAATGAGCAGTTCTTC. This encodes CASSLPGLAGANEQFF.

This clone was seen a handful of times. The V gene is TRBV2, the J gene TRBJ2-5, with 9 bases identical to TRBD1. With 6 bases clipped from V and 5 bases from J, the junction kept 10 bases outside the gene matches. Germline values: CDR1 SNHLY, CDR2 FYNNEI. The CDR3 loop spans 15 amino acids. CDR3 in DNA: TGTGCCAGCAGCCGATCACAGGGGGCCGGGGAGACCCAGTACTTC. Translating gives CASSRSQGAGETQYF.

The CDR3 nucleotides are TGTGCCAGCAGCCAAGAGTGGACTGGCACAGATACGCAGTATTTT. Its protein is CASSQEWTGTDTQYF. The rearrangement links TRBV4-2 to TRBJ2-3, with a weak D call TRBD2 (5 bases). V was shortened by 0 bases and J by 1 base, with 8 bases between the two germline ends. The germline V gene has CDR1 LGHNA and CDR2 YNFKEQ. The CDR3 length is 15 residues.

This clone was observed a handful of times. This chain joins TRBV2 and TRBJ2-1; tentatively, D is TRBD2 (6 bases). The CDR3 has 10 residues. CDR1 and CDR2 from the germline V gene are SNHLY and FYNNEI. With 8 bases removed from V and 9 bases from J, the gap between germline ends came to 8 bases. CDR3 nucleotide sequence: TGTGCCAGCGGGGGGAGTGAGCAGTTCTTC. Protein product: CASGGSEQFF.

This clone was picked up a small number of times. This rearrangement joins TRBV28 to TRBJ1-4; TRBD1 is a possible D gene (6 bases). Trimming stripped 5 bases from V and 1 base from J, with 8 bases between. Germline CDR1 is MDHEN and CDR2 is SYDVKM. There are 14 residues in the CDR3. The DNA for the CDR3 is TGTGCCAGCAGTGCACAGGGAACTAATGAAAAACTGTTTTTT. Amino acids: CASSAQGTNEKLFF.

The chain links TRBV4-1 to TRBJ2-1; 9 bases are shared with TRBD2. Germline-derived CDR1 and CDR2 are MGHRA and YSYEKL. CDR3 length: 16 residues. Losses at the gene ends were 2 bases for V and 8 bases for J; bases not matched to a gene: 10. CDR3 nucleotides: TGCGCCAGCAGCCAACGGGGCGGGAGGGCCCTCGATGAGCAGTTCTTC. This translates into CASSQRGGRALDEQFF.

This sequence joins TRBV5-1 and TRBJ1-2; the D is unclear. Germline loops: CDR1 SGHRS, CDR2 YFSETQ. This CDR3 has 14 residues. Trimming took off 4 bases at V and 1 base at J, with 11 bases between the two ends. The chain's CDR3 is CASSPNGLNYGYTF. Written as DNA, the CDR3 is TGCGCCAGCAGCCCCAATGGCCTTAACTATGGCTACACCTTC.

The chain combines TRBV7-8 with TRBJ2-7; D is tentatively TRBD1 or TRBD2 (6 bases each). The CDR3 sequence is 13 residues long. Germline CDR1 is SGHVS and CDR2 is FQNEAQ. V was cut by 5 bases and J by 5 bases, with 13 bases left in between. The CDR3 region is CASSPTGAHEQYF. CDR3 in DNA: TGTGCCAGCAGCCCCACGGGGGCGCACGAGCAGTACTTC.

J is TRBJ1-3 and V is TRBV29-1, with D possibly being TRBD1 (5 bases). CDR3 length: 13 residues. V gave up 1 base and J gave up 7 bases, with 11 bases separating them. Germline CDR1 reads SQVTM; CDR2 reads ANQGSEA. CDR3 region: CSVEGQHSNTIYF. In DNA, the CDR3 is TGCAGCGTTGAAGGACAGCACAGCAACACCATATATTTT. Looking up the rest from reference TRBV29-1 and TRBJ1-3 gives the full variable domain: SAVISQKPSRDICQRGTSLTIQCQVDSQVTMMFWYRQQPGQSLTLIATANQGSEATYESGFVIDKFPISRPNLTFSTLTVSNMSPEDSSIYLCSVEGQHSNTIYFGEGSWLTVV.

The V and J genes are TRBV7-3 and TRBJ2-5, with D maybe TRBD1 (6 bases). Germline CDR1 is SGHTA and CDR2 is FQGTGA. Trimming removed 6 bases at V and 5 bases at J, with 13 bases between. The CDR3 is made up of 13 amino acids. As DNA, the CDR3 is TGTGCCAGCAGTTCAGGGGTTTTGGAGACCCAGTACTTC. Translating it yields CASSSGVLETQYF.

A note on this clone: Other nucleotide sequences in the sample specify the same CDR3. The chain joins TRBV7-9 to TRBJ1-1; 7 bases are shared with TRBD1. J was trimmed by 7 bases and V by 2 bases; bases with no gene match: 10. The CDR3 is 15 residues long. Germline CDR1 reads SEHNR; CDR2 reads FQNEAQ (reference sequence). The CDR3 sequence is CASSLRSGQTIEAFF. In DNA form, the CDR3 reads TGTGCCAGCAGCTTACGGTCGGGACAGACTATTGAAGCTTTCTTT.

The chain joins TRBV9 to TRBJ2-2, with D unclear. Trimming removed 0 bases from V and 1 base from J, with 7 bases in between. This CDR3 has 15 amino acids. Per the germline V gene, CDR1 is SGDLS and CDR2 is YYNGEE. The CDR3 region is CASSVAERNTGELFF. The CDR3 DNA follows: TGTGCCAGCAGCGTAGCGGAGCGGAACACCGGGGAGCTGTTTTTT.

This clone is a singleton in its sample. J is TRBJ2-7 and V is TRBV29-1; maybe TRBD2 (5 bases). The CDR3 runs 13 residues. Trimming pared 4 bases from V and 5 bases from J, leaving 15 bases between. Germline loops: CDR1 SQVTM, CDR2 ANQGSEA. The CDR3 DNA reads TGCAGCGTTGGCGTGGGAGTAAAGAACGAGCAGTACTTC. The encoded protein is CSVGVGVKNEQYF.

The sample holds a few counts of this clone. The CDR3 spells CASSSVADDYSNQPQHF. CDR3 DNA: TGTGCCAGCAGTTCCGTCGCCGACGATTATAGCAATCAGCCCCAGCATTTT. This rearrangement joins TRBV28 to TRBJ1-5; D gene ambiguous. CDR1 is MDHEN, CDR2 SYDVKM, per germline. There are 17 residues in the CDR3. Between the trimmed V and J ends, which lost 4 bases and 0 bases, there was a span of 16 bases.

V is TRBV21-1 and J is TRBJ2-3; the D call TRBD2 from the table was never checked on the DNA. TRBV21-1 is classified as a pseudogene. The CDR3 is 17 residues long. CDR3 DNA: TGTGCCAGTCGGACTAGCGGGAGCCCTAAGGGGACAGATACGCAGTATTTT. It yields the protein CASRTSGSPKGTDTQYF.

This clone has just a few counts. The V and J genes are TRBV7-9 and TRBJ2-7, with D tentatively TRBD1 (6 bases). The CDR3 is made up of 14 amino acids. Germline values: CDR1 SEHNR, CDR2 FQNEAQ (reference sequence). The ends were cut back, 5 bases at V and 3 bases at J, with 14 bases in the middle. This chain's CDR3 is CASSPQDRRYEQYF. Here the CDR3 DNA reads TGTGCCAGCAGCCCACAGGACAGACGCTACGAGCAGTACTTC.